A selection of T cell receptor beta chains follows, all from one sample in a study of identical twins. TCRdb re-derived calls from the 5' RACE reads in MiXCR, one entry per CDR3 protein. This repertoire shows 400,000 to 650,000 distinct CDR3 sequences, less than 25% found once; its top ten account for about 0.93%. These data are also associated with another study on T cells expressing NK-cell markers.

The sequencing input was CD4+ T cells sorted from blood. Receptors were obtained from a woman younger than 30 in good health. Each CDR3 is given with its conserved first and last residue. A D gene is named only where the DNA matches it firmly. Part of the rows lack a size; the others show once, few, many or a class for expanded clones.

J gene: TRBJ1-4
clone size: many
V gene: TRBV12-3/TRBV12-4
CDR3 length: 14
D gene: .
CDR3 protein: CASSFGEQGEKLFF
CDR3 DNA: TGTGCCAGCAGTTTTGGGGAGCAGGGTGAAAAACTGTTTTTT

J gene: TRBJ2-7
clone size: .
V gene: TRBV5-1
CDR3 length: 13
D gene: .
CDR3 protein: CASNPGDSYEQYF
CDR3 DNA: TGCGCCAGCAACCCAGGGGATTCCTACGAGCAGTACTTC

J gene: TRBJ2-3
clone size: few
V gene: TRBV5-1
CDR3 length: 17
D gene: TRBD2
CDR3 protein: CASSPGLAGGSTDTQYF
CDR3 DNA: TGCGCCAGCAGCCCGGGACTAGCGGGGGGTAGCACAGATACGCAGTATTTT

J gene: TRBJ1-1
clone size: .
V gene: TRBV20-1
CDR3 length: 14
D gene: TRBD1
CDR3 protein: CSARQGASDTEAFF
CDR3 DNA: TGCAGTGCCCGGCAGGGGGCGTCGGACACTGAAGCTTTCTTT

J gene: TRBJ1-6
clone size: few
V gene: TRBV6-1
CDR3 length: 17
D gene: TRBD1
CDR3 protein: CASTRNTGGTYNSPLHF
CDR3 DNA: TGTGCCAGCACCAGAAATACAGGGGGAACCTATAATTCACCCCTCCACTTT

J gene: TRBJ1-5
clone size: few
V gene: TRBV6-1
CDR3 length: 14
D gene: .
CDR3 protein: CASSVEGLNQPQHF
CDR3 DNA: TGTGCCAGCAGTGTGGAAGGGCTCAATCAGCCCCAGCATTTT

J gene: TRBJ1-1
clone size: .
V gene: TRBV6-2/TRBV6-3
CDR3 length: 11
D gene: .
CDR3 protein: CASRAEGEAFF
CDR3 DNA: TGTGCCAGCAGGGCGGAGGGTGAAGCTTTCTTT

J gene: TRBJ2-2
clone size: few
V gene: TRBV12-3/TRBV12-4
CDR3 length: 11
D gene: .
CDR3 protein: CASSRVGELFF
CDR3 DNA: TGTGCCAGCAGCCGGGTCGGGGAGCTGTTTTTT

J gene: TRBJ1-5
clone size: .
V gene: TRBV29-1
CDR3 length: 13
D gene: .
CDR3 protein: CSVGGVSNQPQHF
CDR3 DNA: TGCAGCGTTGGGGGGGTTAGCAATCAGCCCCAGCATTTT

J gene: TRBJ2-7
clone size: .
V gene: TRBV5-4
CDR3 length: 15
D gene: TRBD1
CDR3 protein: CASSIKTGGLAEQYF
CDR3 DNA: TGTGCCAGCAGCATCAAGACAGGGGGTCTCGCCGAGCAGTACTTC

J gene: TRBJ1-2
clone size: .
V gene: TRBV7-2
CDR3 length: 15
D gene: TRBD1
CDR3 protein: CASRQQGVGGYGYTF
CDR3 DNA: TGTGCCAGCAGACAACAGGGGGTTGGGGGCTATGGCTACACCTTC

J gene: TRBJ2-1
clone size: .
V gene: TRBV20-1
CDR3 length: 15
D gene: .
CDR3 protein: CSAGETARGYNEQFF
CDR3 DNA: TGCAGTGCTGGAGAGACGGCCCGAGGATACAATGAGCAGTTCTTC

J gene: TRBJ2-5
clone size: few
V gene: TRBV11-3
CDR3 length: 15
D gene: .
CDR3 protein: CASSAHRDREGTQYF
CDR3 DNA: TGTGCCAGCAGCGCCCACCGGGACCGGGAAGGGACCCAGTACTTC

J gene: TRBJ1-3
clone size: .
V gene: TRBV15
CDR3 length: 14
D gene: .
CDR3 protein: CATSSAGAGNTIYF
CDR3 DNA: TGTGCCACCAGTAGCGCTGGAGCTGGAAACACCATATATTTT

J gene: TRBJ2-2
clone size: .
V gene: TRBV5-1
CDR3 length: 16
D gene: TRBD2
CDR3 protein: CASSRTSGRSTGELFF
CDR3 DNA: TGCGCCAGCAGCCGGACTAGCGGGAGAAGCACCGGGGAGCTGTTTTTT

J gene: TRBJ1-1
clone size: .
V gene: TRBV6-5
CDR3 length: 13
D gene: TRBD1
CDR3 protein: CASSYSSGGEAFF
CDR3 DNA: TGTGCCAGCAGTTACTCATCAGGGGGGGAAGCTTTCTTT

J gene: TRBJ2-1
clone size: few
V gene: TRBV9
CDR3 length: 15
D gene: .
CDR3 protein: CASSDTGIKYNEQFF
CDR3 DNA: TGTGCCAGCAGCGATACAGGGATCAAGTACAATGAGCAGTTCTTC

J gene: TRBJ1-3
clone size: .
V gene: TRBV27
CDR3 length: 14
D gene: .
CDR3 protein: CASSALGGWGTIYF
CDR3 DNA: TGTGCCAGCAGTGCTTTGGGGGGCTGGGGCACCATATATTTT

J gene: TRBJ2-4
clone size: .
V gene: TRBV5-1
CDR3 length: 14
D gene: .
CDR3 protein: CASGPGSQWDIQYF
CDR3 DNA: TGCGCCAGCGGCCCGGGTTCCCAGTGGGACATTCAGTACTTC

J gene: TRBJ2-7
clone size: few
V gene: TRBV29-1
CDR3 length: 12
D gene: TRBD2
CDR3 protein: CSVTSGRHEQYF
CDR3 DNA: TGCAGCGTCACTAGCGGGCGCCACGAGCAGTACTTC

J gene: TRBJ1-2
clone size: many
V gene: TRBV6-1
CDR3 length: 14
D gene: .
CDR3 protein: CASSPSFGLFGYTF
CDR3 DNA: TGTGCCAGCAGTCCATCCTTCGGTCTCTTTGGCTACACCTTC

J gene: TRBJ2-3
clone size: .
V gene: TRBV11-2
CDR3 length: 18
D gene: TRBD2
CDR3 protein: CASSSSRRLAGGTDTQYF
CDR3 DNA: TGTGCCAGCAGCTCCTCCCGGCGACTAGCGGGGGGCACAGATACGCAGTATTTT

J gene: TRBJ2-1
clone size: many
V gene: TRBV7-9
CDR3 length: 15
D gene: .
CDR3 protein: CASSRGSHAYNEQFF
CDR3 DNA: TGTGCCAGCAGCAGGGGGTCACACGCCTACAATGAGCAGTTCTTC

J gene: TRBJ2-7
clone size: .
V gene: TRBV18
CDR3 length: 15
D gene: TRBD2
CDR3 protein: CASSSGGAGGDEQYF
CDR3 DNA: TGTGCCAGCTCATCCGGTGGGGCCGGGGGGGACGAGCAGTACTTC

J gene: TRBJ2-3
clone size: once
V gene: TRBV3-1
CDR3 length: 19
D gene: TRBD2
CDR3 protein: CASSQERGRANKGTDTQYF
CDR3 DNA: TGTGCCAGCAGCCAAGAACGAGGGAGGGCCAACAAAGGCACAGATACGCAGTATTTT

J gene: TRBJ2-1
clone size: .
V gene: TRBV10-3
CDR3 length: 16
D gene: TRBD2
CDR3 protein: CATSKPPAGSYNEQFF
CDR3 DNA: TGTGCCACGTCGAAACCCCCAGCGGGGTCCTACAATGAGCAGTTCTTC

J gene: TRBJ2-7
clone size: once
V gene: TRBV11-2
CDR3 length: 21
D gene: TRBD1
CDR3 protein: CASSLPTGSHFTGESSYEQYF
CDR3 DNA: TGTGCCAGCAGCCTCCCCACCGGGTCCCATTTTACAGGGGAGTCTTCCTACGAGCAGTACTTC

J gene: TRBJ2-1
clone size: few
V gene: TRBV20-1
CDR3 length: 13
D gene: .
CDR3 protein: CSARGYLYNEQFF
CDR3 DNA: TGCAGTGCTCGGGGGTATCTCTACAATGAGCAGTTCTTC

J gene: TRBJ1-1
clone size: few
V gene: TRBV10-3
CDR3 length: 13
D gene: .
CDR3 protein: CASGHTLNGEAFF
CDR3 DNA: TGTGCCTCCGGACATACGTTGAACGGTGAAGCTTTCTTT

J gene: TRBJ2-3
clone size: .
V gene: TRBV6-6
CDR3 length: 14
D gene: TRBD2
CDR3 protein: CASPPGGSLDTQYF
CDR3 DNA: TGTGCCAGCCCCCCGGGCGGGAGTCTTGATACGCAGTATTTT

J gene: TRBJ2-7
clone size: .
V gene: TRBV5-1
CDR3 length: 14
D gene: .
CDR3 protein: CASSLGSGGYEQYF
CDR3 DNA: TGCGCCAGCAGCTTGGGCAGCGGAGGATACGAGCAGTACTTC

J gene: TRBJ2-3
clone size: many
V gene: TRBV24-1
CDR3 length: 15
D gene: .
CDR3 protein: CATSDSHLLTDTQYF
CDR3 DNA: TGTGCCACCAGTGATTCGCACCTGCTCACAGATACGCAGTATTTT

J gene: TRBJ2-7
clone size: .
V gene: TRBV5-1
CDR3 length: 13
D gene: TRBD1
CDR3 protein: CASSYQGEDEQHF
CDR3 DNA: TGCGCCAGCAGCTATCAGGGGGAAGACGAGCAGCACTTC

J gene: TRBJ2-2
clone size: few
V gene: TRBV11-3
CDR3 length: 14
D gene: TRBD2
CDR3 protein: CASSLGSGTRELFF
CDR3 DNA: TGTGCCAGCAGTTTGGGGAGCGGGACTAGGGAGCTGTTTTTT

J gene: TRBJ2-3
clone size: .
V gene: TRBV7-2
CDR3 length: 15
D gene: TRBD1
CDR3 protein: CASSPGTGNTDTQYF
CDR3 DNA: TGTGCCAGCAGCCCCGGGACAGGGAACACAGATACGCAGTATTTT

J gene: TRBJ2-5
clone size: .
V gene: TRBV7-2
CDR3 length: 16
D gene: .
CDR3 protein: CASSLGAAMGQETQYF
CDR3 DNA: TGTGCCAGCAGCTTAGGGGCGGCGATGGGCCAAGAGACCCAGTACTTC

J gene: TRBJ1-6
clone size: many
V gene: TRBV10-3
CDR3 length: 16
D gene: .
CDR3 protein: CAISGDSTGNGSPLHF
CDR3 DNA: TGTGCCATCAGTGGAGATTCTACAGGGAACGGTTCACCCCTCCACTTT

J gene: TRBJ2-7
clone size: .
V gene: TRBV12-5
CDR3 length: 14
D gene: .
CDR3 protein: CASGPYSRGGEQYF
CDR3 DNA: TGTGCTAGTGGTCCTTATAGCCGAGGGGGCGAGCAGTACTTC

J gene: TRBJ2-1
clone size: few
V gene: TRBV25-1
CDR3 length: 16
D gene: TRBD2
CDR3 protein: CASSDPGLARYNEQFF
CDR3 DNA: TGTGCCAGCAGTGACCCGGGACTAGCGCGCTACAATGAGCAGTTCTTC

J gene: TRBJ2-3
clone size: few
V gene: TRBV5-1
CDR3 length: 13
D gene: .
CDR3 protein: CASSFGQTDTQYF
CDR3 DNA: TGCGCCAGCAGCTTTGGGCAGACAGATACGCAGTATTTT

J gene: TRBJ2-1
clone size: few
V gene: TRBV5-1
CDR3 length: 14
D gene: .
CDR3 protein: CASSSIRQTNEQFF
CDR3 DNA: TGCGCCAGCAGCTCTATTAGACAGACCAATGAGCAGTTCTTC

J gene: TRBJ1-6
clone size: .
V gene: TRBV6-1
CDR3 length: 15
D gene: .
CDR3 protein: CASSPVDSLDSPLHF
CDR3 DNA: TGTGCCAGCAGTCCGGTAGACAGTCTGGATTCACCCCTCCACTTT

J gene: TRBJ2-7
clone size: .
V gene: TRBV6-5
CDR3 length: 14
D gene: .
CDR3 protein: CASSYADKLGEQYF
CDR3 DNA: TGTGCCAGCAGTTACGCTGACAAGCTGGGCGAGCAGTACTTC